This T cell receptor beta chain was identified in a study of cytomegalovirus exposure and HLA in healthy donors. Study details: Unique TCRs numbering approximately 80 million, obtained from HLA-typed donors, made up an early data release. General observations from the study: A later analysis linked a missense variant in DCLRE1C to the trimming of TCR beta V and J genes.

Per the germline V gene, CDR1 is WNHNN and CDR2 is SYGVQD (reference sequence). The V end was cut by 10 bases, the J end by 0 bases, with 10 bases between. This CDR3 is built from 13 residues. PCR employed 60 Vbeta and 13 Jbeta primers. The method was immunoSEQ multiplex PCR; TCRdb's version includes in-frame clones alone and lacks a portion of them. Among tens of thousands of clones listed, around 81% were seen once. In regard to this clone: Its specificity is unknown.

Sample: PBMCs. This TCR was recovered from a woman in her thirties in good health and CMV-seronegative. The chain joins TRBV10-1 to TRBJ2-1; D is unclear. The CDR3 region is CANSLSSYNEQFF. CDR3 DNA: TGCGCCAACAGCCTGAGCTCCTACAATGAGCAGTTCTTC.